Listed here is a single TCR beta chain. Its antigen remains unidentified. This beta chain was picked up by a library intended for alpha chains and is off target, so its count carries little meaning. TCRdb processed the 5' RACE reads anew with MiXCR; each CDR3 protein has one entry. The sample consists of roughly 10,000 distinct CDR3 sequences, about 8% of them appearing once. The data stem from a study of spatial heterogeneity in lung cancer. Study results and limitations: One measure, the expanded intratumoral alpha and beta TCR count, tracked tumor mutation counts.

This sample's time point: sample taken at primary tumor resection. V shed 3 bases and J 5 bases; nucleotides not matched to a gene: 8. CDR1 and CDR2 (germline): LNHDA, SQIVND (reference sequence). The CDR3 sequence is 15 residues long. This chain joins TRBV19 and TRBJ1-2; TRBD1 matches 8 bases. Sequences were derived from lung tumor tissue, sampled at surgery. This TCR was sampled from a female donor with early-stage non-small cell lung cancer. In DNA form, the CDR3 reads TGTGCCAGTAGTATTGCACAGGGGGGTCAGTATGGCTACACCTTC. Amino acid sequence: CASSIAQGGQYGYTF.